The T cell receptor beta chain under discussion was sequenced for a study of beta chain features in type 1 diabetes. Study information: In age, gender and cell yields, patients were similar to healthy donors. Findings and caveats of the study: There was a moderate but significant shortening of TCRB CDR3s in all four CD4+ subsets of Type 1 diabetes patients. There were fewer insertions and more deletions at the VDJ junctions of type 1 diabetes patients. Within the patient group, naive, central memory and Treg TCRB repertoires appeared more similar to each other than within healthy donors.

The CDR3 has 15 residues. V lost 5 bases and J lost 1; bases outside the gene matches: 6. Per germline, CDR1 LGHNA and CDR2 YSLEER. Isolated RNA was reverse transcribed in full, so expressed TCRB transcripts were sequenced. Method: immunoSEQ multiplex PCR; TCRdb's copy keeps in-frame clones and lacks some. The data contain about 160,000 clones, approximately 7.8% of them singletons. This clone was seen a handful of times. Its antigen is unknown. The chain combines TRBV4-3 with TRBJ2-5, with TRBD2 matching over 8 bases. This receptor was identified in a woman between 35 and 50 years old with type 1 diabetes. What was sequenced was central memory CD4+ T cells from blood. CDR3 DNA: TGCGCCAGCAGCGGGCGGGGGGATGTCCAAGAGACCCAGTACTTC. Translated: CASSGRGDVQETQYF.